The next 3 T cell receptor beta chains were all read from a single sample in a study of CD8 T cells in Susac syndrome. Random-hexamer reverse transcription was applied to roughly 0.5 to 1 ug RNA. Via MiXCR, TCRdb re-called the immunoSEQ multiplex PCR reads, giving one row per CDR3 protein. The data contain roughly 200,000 distinct CDR3 sequences, roughly 95% of them singletons. Sequences were obtained from CD8+ T cells from PBMCs. These receptors were obtained from a human donor with multiple sclerosis.

The chain links TRBV25-1 to TRBJ1-5, with D unclear. CDR1 and CDR2 from the germline V gene are MGHDK and SYGVNS. The ends were cut back, 2 bases at V and 4 bases at J, with 9 bases in the middle. The CDR3 is 14 amino acids. The CDR3 is CASSEAPSNQPQHF. The CDR3 DNA follows: TGTGCCAGCAGTGAAGCCCCCTCGAATCAGCCCCAGCATTTT. Full variable domain (rest looked up from reference TRBV25-1 and TRBJ1-5): EADIYQTPRYLVIGTGKKITLECSQTMGHDKMYWYQQDPGMELHLIHYSYGVNSTEKGDLSSESTVSRIRTEHFPLTLESARPSHTSQYLCASSEAPSNQPQHFGDGTRLSIL.

The rearrangement uses TRBV29-1 and TRBJ2-3; TRBD1 matches 11 bases. CDR1 and CDR2 (germline): SQVTM, ANQGSEA. The V gene end was trimmed by 4 bases and the J gene end by 6 bases; junction bases not matched to a gene: 6. The CDR3 is 14 residues long. CDR3 sequence reads: CSVGGQGARDTQYF. The CDR3 DNA sequence: TGCAGCGTTGGTGGACAGGGGGCAAGGGATACGCAGTATTTT.

The rearrangement joins TRBV9 to TRBJ1-5; D may be TRBD1 (6 bases). Germline CDR1 and CDR2: SGDLS and YYNGEE. Trimming removed 3 bases from V and 4 bases from J, with 11 bases in between. The CDR3 consists of 14 residues. The CDR3 loop is CASSAGQGNQPQHF. The CDR3 DNA sequence: TGTGCCAGCAGCGCGGGGCAGGGGAATCAGCCCCAGCATTTT. Supplemented by reference TRBV9 and TRBJ1-5, the full variable domain reads DSGVTQTPKHLITATGQRVTLRCSPRSGDLSVYWYQQSLDQGLQFLIQYYNGEERAKGNILERFSAQQFPDLHSELNLSSLELGDSALYFCASSAGQGNQPQHFGDGTRLSIL.